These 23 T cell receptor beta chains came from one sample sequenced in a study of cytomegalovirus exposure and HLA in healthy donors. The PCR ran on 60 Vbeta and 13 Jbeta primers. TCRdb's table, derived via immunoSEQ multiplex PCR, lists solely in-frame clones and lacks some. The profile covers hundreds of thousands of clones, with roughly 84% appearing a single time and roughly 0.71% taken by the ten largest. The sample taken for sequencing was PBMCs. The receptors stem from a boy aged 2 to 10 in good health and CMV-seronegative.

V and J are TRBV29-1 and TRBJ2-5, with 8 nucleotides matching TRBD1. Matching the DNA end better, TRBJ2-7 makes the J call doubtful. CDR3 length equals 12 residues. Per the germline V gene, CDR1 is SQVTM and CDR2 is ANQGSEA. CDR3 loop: CSAVGQAYEQYF. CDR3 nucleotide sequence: TGCAGCGCCGTGGGACAGGCCTACGAGCAGTACTTC.

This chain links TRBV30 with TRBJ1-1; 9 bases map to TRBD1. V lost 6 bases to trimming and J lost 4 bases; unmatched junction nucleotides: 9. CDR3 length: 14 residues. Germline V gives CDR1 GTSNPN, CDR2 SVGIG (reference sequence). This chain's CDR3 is CACPGTGSVTEAFF. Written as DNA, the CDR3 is TGTGCCTGTCCCGGGACAGGGTCGGTCACTGAAGCTTTCTTT.

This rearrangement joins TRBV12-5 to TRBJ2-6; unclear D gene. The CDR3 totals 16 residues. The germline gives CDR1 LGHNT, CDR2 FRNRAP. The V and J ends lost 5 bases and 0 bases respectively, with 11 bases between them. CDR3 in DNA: TGTGCTAGTGGTCCCCCACTATACTCTGGGGCCAACGTCCTGACTTTC. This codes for CASGPPLYSGANVLTF.

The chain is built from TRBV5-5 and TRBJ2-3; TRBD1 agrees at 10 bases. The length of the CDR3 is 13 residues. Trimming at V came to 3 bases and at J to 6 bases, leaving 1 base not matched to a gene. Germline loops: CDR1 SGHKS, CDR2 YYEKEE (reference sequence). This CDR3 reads CASSSDRGDTQYF. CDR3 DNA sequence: TGTGCCAGCAGCTCGGACAGGGGGGATACGCAGTATTTT.

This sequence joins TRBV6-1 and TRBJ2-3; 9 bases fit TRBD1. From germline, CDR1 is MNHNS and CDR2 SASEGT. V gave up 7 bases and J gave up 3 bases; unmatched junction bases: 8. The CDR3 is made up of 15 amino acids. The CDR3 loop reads CASIPDRGKTDTQYF. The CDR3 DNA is TGTGCCAGCATACCCGACAGGGGGAAAACAGATACGCAGTATTTT.

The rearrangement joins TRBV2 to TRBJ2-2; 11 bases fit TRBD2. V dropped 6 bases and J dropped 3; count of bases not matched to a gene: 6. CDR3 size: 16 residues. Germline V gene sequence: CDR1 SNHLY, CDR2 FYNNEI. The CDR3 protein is CASRQLAGVHTGELFF. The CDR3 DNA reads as TGTGCCAGCAGACAACTAGCGGGGGTGCACACCGGGGAGCTGTTTTTT.

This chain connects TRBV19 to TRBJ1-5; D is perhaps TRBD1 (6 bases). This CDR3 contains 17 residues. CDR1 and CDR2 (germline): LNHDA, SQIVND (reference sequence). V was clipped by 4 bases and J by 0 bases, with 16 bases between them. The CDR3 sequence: CASSSPTGHYSNQPQHF. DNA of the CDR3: TGTGCCAGTAGTAGCCCCACGGGACACTATAGCAATCAGCCCCAGCATTTT. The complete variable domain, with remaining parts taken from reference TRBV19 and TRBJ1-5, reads DGGITQSPKYLFRKEGQNVTLSCEQNLNHDAMYWYRQDPGQGLRLIYYSQIVNDFQKGDIAEGYSVSREKKESFPLTVTSAQKNPTAFYLCASSSPTGHYSNQPQHFGDGTRLSIL.

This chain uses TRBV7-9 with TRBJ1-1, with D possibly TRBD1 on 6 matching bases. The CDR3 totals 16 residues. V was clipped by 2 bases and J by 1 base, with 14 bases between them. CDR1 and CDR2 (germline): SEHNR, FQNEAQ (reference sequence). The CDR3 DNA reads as TGTGCCAGCAGCTTAAGGCAGGGGCCGGGGAACACTGAAGCTTTCTTT. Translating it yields CASSLRQGPGNTEAFF. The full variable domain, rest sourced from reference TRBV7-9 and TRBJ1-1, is DTGVSQNPRHKITKRGQNVTFRCDPISEHNRLYWYRQTLGQGPEFLTYFQNEAQLEKSRLLSDRFSAERPKGSFSTLEIQRTEQGDSAMYLCASSLRQGPGNTEAFFGQGTRLTVV.

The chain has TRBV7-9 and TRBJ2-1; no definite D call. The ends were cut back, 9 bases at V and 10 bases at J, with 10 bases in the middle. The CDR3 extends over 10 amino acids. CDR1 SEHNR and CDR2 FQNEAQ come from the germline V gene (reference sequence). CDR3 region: CASEAREQFF. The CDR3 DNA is TGTGCCAGTGAAGCCCGAGAGCAGTTCTTC.

The CDR3 bases are TGTGCCAGCAGTTTATTTGGACTAGCGGTTAGCTCCTACAATGAGCAGTTCTTC. Its protein product is CASSLFGLAVSSYNEQFF. This rearrangement joins TRBV27 to TRBJ2-1; TRBD2 aligns across 10 bases. CDR1 MNHEY and CDR2 SMNVEV come from the germline V gene (reference sequence). V lost 1 base, J lost 0 bases, and 6 bases stayed unmatched. This CDR3 is 18 amino acids long.

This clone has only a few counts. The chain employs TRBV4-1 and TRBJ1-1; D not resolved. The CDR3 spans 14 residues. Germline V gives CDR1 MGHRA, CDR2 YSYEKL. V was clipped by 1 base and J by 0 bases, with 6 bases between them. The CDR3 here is CASSQVTVNTEAFF. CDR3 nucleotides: TGCGCCAGCAGCCAAGTAACGGTGAACACTGAAGCTTTCTTT.

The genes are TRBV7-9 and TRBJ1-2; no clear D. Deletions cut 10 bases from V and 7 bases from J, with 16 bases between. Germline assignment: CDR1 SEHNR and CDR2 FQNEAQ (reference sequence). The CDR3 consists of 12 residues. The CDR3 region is CATTSEDRGYTF. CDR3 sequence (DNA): TGTGCCACCACTTCGGAGGATCGTGGCTACACCTTC. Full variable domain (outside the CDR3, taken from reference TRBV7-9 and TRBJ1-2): DTGVSQNPRHKITKRGQNVTFRCDPISEHNRLYWYRQTLGQGPEFLTYFQNEAQLEKSRLLSDRFSAERPKGSFSTLEIQRTEQGDSAMYLCATTSEDRGYTFGSGTRLTVV.

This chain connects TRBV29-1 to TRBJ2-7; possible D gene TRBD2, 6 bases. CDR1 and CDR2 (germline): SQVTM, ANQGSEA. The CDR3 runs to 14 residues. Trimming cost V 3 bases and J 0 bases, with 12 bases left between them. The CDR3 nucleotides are TGCAGCGTTGAGGCGGGACTCAGCTCCTACGAGCAGTACTTC. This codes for CSVEAGLSSYEQYF.

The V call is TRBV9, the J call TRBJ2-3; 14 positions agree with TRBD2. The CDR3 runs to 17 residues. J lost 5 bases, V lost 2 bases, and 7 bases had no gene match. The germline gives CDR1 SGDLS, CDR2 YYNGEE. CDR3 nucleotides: TGTGCCAGCAGCGTGGGACTAGCGGGAGAGGGGGGAGATACGCAGTATTTT. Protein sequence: CASSVGLAGEGGDTQYF.

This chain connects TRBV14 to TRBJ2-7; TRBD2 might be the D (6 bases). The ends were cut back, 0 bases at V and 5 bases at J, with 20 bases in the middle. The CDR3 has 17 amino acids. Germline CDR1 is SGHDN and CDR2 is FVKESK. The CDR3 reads CASSQDLVSGVANEQYF. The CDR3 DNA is TGTGCCAGCAGCCAAGATCTGGTTAGCGGAGTTGCCAACGAGCAGTACTTC.

The CDR3 sequence: CASSSTTSGGVTDTQYF. The CDR3 region has the DNA TGTGCCAGCAGCTCGACGACTAGCGGGGGTGTTACAGATACGCAGTATTTT. This chain uses TRBV11-2 with TRBJ2-3; TRBD2 aligns across 12 bases. The CDR3 length is 17 residues. Germline V gene lookup returns CDR1 SGHAT and CDR2 FQNNGV. Trimming at V came to 4 bases and at J to 3 bases, leaving 8 bases not matched to a gene.

The CDR3 region is CASSISAYYEQYF. DNA for the CDR3: TGTGCCAGTAGTATTAGTGCTTACTACGAGCAGTACTTC. V gene TRBV19 combines with J gene TRBJ2-7; no clear D. The V and J ends lost 3 bases and 3 bases respectively, with 9 bases between them. From germline, CDR1 is LNHDA and CDR2 SQIVND (reference sequence). CDR3 length equals 13 residues. The whole variable domain, remainder taken from reference TRBV19 and TRBJ2-7, is DGGITQSPKYLFRKEGQNVTLSCEQNLNHDAMYWYRQDPGQGLRLIYYSQIVNDFQKGDIAEGYSVSREKKESFPLTVTSAQKNPTAFYLCASSISAYYEQYFGPGTRLTVT.

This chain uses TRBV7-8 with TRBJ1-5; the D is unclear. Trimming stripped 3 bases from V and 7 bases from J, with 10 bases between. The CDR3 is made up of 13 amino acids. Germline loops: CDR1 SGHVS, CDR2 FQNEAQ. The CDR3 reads CASSFSLTQPQHF. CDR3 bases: TGTGCCAGCAGCTTTTCACTCACCCAGCCCCAGCATTTT.

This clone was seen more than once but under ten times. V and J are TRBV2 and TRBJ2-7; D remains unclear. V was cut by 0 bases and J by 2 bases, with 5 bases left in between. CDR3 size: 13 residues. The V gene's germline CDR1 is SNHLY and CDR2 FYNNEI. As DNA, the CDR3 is TGTGCCAGCAGTGAAGCTGGCACCTACGAGCAGTACTTC. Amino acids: CASSEAGTYEQYF.

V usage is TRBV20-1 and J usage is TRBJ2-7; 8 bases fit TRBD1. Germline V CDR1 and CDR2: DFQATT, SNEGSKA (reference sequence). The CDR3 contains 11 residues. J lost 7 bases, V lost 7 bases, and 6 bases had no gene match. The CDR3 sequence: CSGGTGREQYF. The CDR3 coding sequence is TGCAGTGGAGGGACAGGAAGGGAGCAGTACTTC.

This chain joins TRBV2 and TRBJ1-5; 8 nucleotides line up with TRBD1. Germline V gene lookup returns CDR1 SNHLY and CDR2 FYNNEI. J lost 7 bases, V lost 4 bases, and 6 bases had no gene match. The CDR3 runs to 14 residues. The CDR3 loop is CASSGTGSFQPQHF. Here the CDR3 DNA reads TGTGCCAGCAGTGGGACAGGGTCGTTCCAGCCCCAGCATTTT.

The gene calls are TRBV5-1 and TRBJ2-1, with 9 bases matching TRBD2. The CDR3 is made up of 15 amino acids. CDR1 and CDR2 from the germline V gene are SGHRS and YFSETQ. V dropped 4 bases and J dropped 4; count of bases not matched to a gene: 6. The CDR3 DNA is TGCGCCAGCAGCCTGTTTAGCGGGGGATACAATGAGCAGTTCTTC. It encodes CASSLFSGGYNEQFF.

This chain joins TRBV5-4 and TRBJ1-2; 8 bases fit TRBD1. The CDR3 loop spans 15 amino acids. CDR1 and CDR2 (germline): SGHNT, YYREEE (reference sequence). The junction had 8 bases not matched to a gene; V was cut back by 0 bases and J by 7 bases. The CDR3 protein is CASSLGDRIAPGYTF. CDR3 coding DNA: TGTGCCAGCAGCTTGGGGGACAGGATTGCCCCTGGCTACACCTTC.